This T cell receptor beta chain came from a study of T cells in Graves' hyperthyroidism and ophthalmopathy. Study results and limitations: Stable hyperthyroidism was separated from ophthalmopathy by a model based on 13 V-J features.

As concerns this clonotype: Its antigen is currently unknown.

The source material, RNA transcripts, was used to amplify TCR beta CDR3 regions. The primer set for the first-round RT-PCR of the TCR CDR3 was HTBI. One entry per CDR3 protein results from TCRdb running MiXCR on the multiplex PCR reads. The sample includes approximately 380,000 distinct CDR3 sequences, roughly 18% of them seen just once. CDR3 length: 14 amino acids. V was shortened by 2 bases and J by 1 base, with 8 bases between the two germline ends. From germline, CDR1 is ENHRY and CDR2 SYGVKD. The sequencing sample was made of blood. The TCR comes from a man aged 18 to 35 with Graves' ophthalmopathy. The V and J genes are TRBV10-3 and TRBJ1-1; D perhaps matches TRBD1 (5 bases). The chain's CDR3 is CAISENGQNTEAFF. The CDR3 DNA sequence: TGTGCCATCAGTGAGAACGGACAGAACACTGAAGCTTTCTTT.